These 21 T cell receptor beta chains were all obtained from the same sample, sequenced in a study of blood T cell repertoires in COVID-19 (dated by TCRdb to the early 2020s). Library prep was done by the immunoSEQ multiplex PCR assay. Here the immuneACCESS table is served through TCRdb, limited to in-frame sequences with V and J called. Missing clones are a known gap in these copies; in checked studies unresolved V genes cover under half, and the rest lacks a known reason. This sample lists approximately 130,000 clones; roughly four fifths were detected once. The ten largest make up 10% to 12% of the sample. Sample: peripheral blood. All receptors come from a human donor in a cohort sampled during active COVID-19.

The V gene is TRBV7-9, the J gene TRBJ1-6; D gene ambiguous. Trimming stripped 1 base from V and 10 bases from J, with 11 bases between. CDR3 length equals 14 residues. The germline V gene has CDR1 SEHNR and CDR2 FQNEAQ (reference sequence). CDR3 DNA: TGTGCCAGCAGCTTAGAAGGTCACGGGTCACCCCTCCACTTT. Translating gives CASSLEGHGSPLHF.

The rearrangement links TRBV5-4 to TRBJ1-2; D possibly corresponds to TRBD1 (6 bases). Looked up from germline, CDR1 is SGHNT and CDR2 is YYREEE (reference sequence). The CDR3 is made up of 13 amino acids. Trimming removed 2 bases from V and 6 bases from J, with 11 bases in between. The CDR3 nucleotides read TGTGCCAGCAGCTTTGGACAGAGAGATGGCTACACCTTC. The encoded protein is CASSFGQRDGYTF.

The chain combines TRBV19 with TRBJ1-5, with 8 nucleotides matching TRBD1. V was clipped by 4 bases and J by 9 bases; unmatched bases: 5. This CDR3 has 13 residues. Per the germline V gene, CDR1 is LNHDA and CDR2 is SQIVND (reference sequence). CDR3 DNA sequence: TGTGCCAGTAGTACGGGACAGGTCTGGCCCCAGCATTTT. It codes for CASSTGQVWPQHF.

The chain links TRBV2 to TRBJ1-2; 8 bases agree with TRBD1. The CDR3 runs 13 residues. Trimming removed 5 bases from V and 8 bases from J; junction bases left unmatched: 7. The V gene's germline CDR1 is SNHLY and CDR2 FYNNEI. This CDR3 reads CASSRDRGDGYTF. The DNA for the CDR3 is TGTGCCAGCAGTCGCGACAGGGGTGACGGCTACACCTTC.

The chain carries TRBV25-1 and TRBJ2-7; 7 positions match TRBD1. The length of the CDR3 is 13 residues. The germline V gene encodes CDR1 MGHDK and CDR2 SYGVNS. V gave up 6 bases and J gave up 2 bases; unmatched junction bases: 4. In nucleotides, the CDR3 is TGTGCCAGCAGAGACCAGGGGGCCTACGAGCAGTACTTC. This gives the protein CASRDQGAYEQYF.

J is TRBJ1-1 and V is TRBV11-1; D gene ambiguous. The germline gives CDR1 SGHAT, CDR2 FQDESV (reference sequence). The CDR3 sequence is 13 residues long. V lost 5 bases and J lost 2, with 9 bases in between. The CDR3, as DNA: TGTGCCAGCAGCGTCGAGGGAAACACTGAAGCTTTCTTT. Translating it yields CASSVEGNTEAFF.

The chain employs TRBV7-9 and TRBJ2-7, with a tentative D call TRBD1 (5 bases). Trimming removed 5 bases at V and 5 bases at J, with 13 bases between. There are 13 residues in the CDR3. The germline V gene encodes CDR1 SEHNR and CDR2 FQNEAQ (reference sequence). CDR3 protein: CASSLQGRDEQYF. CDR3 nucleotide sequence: TGTGCCAGCAGCCTCCAGGGAAGGGACGAGCAGTACTTC.

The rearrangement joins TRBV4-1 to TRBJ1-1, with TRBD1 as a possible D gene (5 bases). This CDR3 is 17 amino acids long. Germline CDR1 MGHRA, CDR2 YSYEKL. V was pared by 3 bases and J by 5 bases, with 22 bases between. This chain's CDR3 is CASSQEGRVGGRTEAFF. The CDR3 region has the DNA TGCGCCAGCAGCCAGGAGGGGAGGGTAGGAGGAAGAACTGAAGCTTTCTTT.

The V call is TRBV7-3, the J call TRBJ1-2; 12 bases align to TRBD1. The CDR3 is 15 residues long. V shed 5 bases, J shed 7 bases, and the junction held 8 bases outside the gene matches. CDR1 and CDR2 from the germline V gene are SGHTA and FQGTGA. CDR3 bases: TGTGCCAGCAGCCCCTCCGGGACAGGGGGCGGTGGCTACACCTTC. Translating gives CASSPSGTGGGGYTF.

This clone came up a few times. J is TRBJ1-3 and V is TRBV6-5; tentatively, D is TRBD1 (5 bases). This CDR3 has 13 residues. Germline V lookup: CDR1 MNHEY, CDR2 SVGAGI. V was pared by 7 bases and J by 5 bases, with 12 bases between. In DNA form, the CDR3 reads TGTGCCAGCAAAGTCGACAGCCGAAACACCATATATTTT. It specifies CASKVDSRNTIYF.

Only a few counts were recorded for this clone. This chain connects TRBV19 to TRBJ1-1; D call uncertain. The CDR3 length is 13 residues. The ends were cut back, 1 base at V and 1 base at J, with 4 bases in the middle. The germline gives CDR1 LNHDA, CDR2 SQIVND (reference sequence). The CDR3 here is CASSIARNTEAFF. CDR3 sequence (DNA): TGTGCCAGTAGTATAGCCCGGAACACTGAAGCTTTCTTT.

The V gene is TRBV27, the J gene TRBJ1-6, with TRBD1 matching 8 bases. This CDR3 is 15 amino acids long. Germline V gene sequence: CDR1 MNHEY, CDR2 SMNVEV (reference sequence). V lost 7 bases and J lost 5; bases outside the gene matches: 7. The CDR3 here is CASKTGGWDNSPLHF. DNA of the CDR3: TGTGCCAGCAAAACAGGGGGTTGGGATAATTCACCCCTCCACTTT.

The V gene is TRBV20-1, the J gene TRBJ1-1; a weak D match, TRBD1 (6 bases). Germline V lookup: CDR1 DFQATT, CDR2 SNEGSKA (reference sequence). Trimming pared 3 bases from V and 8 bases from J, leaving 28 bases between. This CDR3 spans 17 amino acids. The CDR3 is CSASDPKPGQGPPEAFF. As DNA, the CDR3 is TGCAGTGCTAGTGACCCCAAACCGGGACAAGGCCCTCCCGAAGCTTTCTTT.

The CDR3 is CASSRGIGTGNDEQYF. The CDR3 bases are TGCGCCAGCAGCCGAGGAATAGGGACAGGGAACGACGAGCAGTACTTC. The gene calls are TRBV5-1 and TRBJ2-7; 9 nucleotides match TRBD1. The CDR3 contains 16 residues. Per the germline V gene, CDR1 is SGHRS and CDR2 is YFSETQ. V dropped 4 bases and J dropped 5; count of bases not matched to a gene: 13.

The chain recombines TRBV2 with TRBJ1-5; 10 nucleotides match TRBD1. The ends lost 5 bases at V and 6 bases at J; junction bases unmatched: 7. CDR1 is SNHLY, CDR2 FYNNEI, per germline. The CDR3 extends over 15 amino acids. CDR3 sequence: CASSRDRGSRQPQHF. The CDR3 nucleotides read TGTGCCAGCAGTCGGGACAGGGGTTCACGTCAGCCCCAGCATTTT. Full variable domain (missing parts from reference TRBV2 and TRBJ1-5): EPEVTQTPSHQVTQMGQEVILRCVPISNHLYFYWYRQILGQKVEFLVSFYNNEISEKSEIFDDQFSVERPDGSNFTLKIRSTKLEDSAMYFCASSRDRGSRQPQHFGDGTRLSIL.

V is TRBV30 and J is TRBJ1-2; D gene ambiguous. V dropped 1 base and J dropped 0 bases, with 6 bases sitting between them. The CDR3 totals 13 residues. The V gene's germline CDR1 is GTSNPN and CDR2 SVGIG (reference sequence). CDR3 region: CAWSERANYGYTF. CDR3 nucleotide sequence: TGTGCCTGGAGTGAGCGGGCTAACTATGGCTACACCTTC.

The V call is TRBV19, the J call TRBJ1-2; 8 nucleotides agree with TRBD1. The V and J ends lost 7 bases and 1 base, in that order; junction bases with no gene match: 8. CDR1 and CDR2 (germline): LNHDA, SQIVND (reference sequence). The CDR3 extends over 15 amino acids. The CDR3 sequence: CASTPDRDYNYGYTF. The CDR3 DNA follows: TGTGCCAGTACCCCGGACAGGGATTATAACTATGGCTACACCTTC.

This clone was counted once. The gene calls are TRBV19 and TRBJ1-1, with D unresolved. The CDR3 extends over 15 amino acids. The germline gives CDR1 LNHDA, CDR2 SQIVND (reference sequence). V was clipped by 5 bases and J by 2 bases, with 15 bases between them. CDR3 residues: CASSPGGRANTEAFF. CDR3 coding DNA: TGTGCCAGTAGTCCCGGAGGACGGGCAAACACTGAAGCTTTCTTT.

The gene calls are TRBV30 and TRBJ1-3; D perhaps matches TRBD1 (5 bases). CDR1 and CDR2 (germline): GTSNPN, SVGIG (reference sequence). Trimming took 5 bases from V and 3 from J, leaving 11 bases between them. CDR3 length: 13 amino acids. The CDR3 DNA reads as TGTGCCTGGCAGGGTGAGAGTGGAAACACCATATATTTT. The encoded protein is CAWQGESGNTIYF.

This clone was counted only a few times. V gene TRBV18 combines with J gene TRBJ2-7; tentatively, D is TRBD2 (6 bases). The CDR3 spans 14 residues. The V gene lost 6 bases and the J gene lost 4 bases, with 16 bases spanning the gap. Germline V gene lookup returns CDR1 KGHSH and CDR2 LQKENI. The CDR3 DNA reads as TGTGCCAGCTCCCAAGGAGGGCTTGGGTACGAGCAGTACTTC. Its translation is CASSQGGLGYEQYF.

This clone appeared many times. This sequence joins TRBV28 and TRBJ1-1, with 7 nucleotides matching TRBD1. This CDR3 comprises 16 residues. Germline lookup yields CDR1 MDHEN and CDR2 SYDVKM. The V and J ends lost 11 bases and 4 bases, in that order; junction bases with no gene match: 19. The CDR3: CASSGTGEDLGTEAFF. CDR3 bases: TGTGCCTCCTCGGGCACAGGGGAGGACTTGGGCACTGAAGCTTTCTTT.